This T cell receptor beta chain was documented in a study of cytomegalovirus exposure and HLA in healthy donors (dated by TCRdb to about 2017). About the investigation overall: An earlier analysis of some 500 of the donors reported about 250 Gb of sequence data and about 100 million unique TCR beta sequences from 150 million to 200 million T cells. An early release covering 500 to 750 HLA-typed donors comprised about 320 gigabases of sequencing data and about 90 million unique TCR sequences. A later analysis re-analyzed previously published TCR beta repertoires from about 730 donors and added high-resolution HLA genotyping to study TCR occurrence patterns. High-throughput TCR immunosequencing, statistical association of individual TCRs with disease status, and machine learning were combined to predict cytomegalovirus infection status. Among roughly 400 genotyped donors of the cohort, an average of about 240,000 unique TCR beta nucleotide sequences was sequenced per donor, of which 15% to 20% were non-productive. An earlier analysis of fewer than 700 of the donors applied high-throughput TCR beta sequencing to assess whether each TCR beta V gene segment acted as functional or pseudogenic. Using immunosequencing, the study profiled T cell repertoires from some 670 subjects and related those repertoires to cytomegalovirus serostatus. Of the roughly 420 genotyped donors, 80% to 90% were placed in the genetic ancestry cluster associated with self-reported Caucasian donors. HLA typing included class I and class II loci at four-digit resolution. The number of typed donors differed by locus: 629-630 for A, B, C, DRB1 and DQB1; 522 for DQA1; some 610 for DPA1; and some 430 for DPB1. The study aimed to test whether signatures of past pathogen exposure could be identified by cataloging public T cell receptors. Rather than using new phenotypic data, the later analysis identified candidate immune exposures from TCR beta sequences and from how often those sequences occurred across donors. Along with the roughly 670-subject first cohort, a separate validation cohort of 120 different subjects was used. Donor age, sex, ethnicity and CMV serostatus were collected together with the repertoire data. A few DR-DQ haplotypes were treated as single units for association and clustering because of strong linkage in the cohort. Every discovery cohort repertoire had been produced on one sequencing platform. A later genetic analysis took genome-wide SNP genotypes for 398 of the 666 donors and used that subset as a discovery cohort. Study-wide conclusions, independent of this receptor: When HLA alleles, especially DR and DQ, strongly co-occurred, TCR associations were difficult to assign to individual alleles. The presence/absence analyses assumed that sequencing depth was roughly uniform across donors, and that assumption may not be true. While some public TCRs were present in many individuals, most TCR sequences turned up only very rarely across donors. A few of the identified cytomegalovirus-associated TCR beta chains were confirmed in vitro to be specific for cytomegalovirus antigens. This cohort had only TCR beta chains sequenced, and the lack of alpha or paired-chain data limited which features could be detected. Linkage disequilibrium might explain the correlated functional status among segregating V segments, but an unknown experimental factor could not be ruled out. A group of highly shared sequence variants was considered likely to be a technical artifact of the sequencing pipeline. Because counts were too low, around 17 rarely observed V segments, including chromosome 9 orphons, were left out of the earlier analysis of about 620 of the donors. A total of around 150 TCR beta chains were listed by the study as associated with cytomegalovirus. In a later genetic analysis, a missense DCLRE1C variant was associated with V-gene and J-gene trimming of TCR beta chains, and the association was replicated in an independent cohort. The authors suggested that the approach could potentially be extended to other disease states and immunological phenotypes. In a later analysis, some 17,000 TCR beta sequences were associated with specific HLA alleles at a false discovery rate of 0.05. Compared with equally common non-associated chains, HLA-associated TCR beta chains in a later analysis were more clonally expanded and had lower generation probabilities. A later analysis found that TCR association rates varied across HLA loci, with DRB1 alleles showing the most associated TCRs and HLA-C alleles the fewest. A further reported finding was that TCR beta sequences accurately predicted the HLA-A and HLA-B alleles for most subjects in the first cohort. The classifier was reported to diagnose cytomegalovirus status with high specificity and sensitivity in both the original and validation cohorts. In a later analysis, most CMV-associated TCR beta chains were found to appear HLA-restricted, with HLA associations seemingly driven largely by CMV exposure. A later analysis reported that several top co-occurrence clusters appeared linked to parvovirus B19, influenza, CMV and Epstein-Barr virus. HLA typing was unavailable for some donors at each locus, so association tests used only the typed subset. The 87-base-pair reads could not distinguish some IMGT-functional V segments, including TRBV6-2 and TRBV6-3, so those segments were excluded. Compared with the approximately 700-donor mean, donors in an Asian-associated ancestry cluster had fewer N-insertions in productive TCRs, according to a later genetic analysis. The only immune exposure information available for the cohort was CMV serostatus. Broadly in line with IMGT annotations, most TCR beta V segments showed up in productive rearrangements about 87% or about 30% of the time in an earlier analysis of around 600 of the donors.

For this clone: The antigen it binds to is not known. No much larger clone is present one base from it, and per-base qualities are unavailable.

For CDR1 and CDR2, the germline V gene (reference sequence) lists SEHNR and FQNEAQ. Germline trimming amounts to 7 bases on V and 2 bases on J, with 12 as the count of junction bases outside the gene matches. The CDR3 holds 18 amino acids from the cysteine to the phenylalanine. The sequence is cut down to CDR3 DNA, 54 bases in frame from base 1. The cohort consisted of 600 or so healthy bone marrow donors. Cohort members were all nominally healthy when sampled, although unrecorded immune exposures were likely present. The donor was CMV seronegative and was included in the group of over 300 seronegative cohort members. Every donor gave a peripheral blood sample, and the peripheral blood mononuclear cells from that sample were used for TCR beta sequencing. The Qiagen DNeasy Blood Extraction Kit was used to extract genomic DNA from the blood cell samples. The library came from the immunoSEQ multiplex PCR assay. A mixture of 60 forward primers for TCR Vbeta segments and 13 reverse primers for TCR Jbeta segments was used in the multiplex PCR. The CDR3 region of rearranged TCR beta genes was amplified from genomic DNA with a multiplex PCR assay. The Illumina HiSeq System was used to sequence the amplified TCR beta libraries as 87-base-pair reads. Turning to the authors' computational methods: A later analysis tallied around 87 million unique TCR beta chains across the 550 to 850 repertoires, and about 10 million of those chains were shared by two or more donors. To remove PCR and sequencing errors, raw reads were error-corrected and collapsed into unique sequences using a nearest-neighbor algorithm that merged closely related sequences. Alignment of CDR3 sequences to IMGT reference sequences was used to assign V, D and J gene segments. For a sequence to be retained, at least a six-nucleotide match to both a V gene segment and a J gene segment was required. Rearrangements were classified as productive when the CDR3 lacked stop codons and remained in frame with V and J, and all other rearrangements were classified as non-productive. Following IMGT convention, CDR3 was defined as the stretch from the second conserved V-encoded cysteine up to the conserved J-encoded phenylalanine. The earlier analysis of fewer than 750 of the donors excluded sequences that lacked an unambiguous match to a single V gene segment. In an earlier analysis of approximately 590 of the donors, V segments were called functional above 56.7% productive rearrangements and were called segregating when the between-donor standard deviation exceeded 5%. A statistical classification framework was built to diagnose cytomegalovirus status from the catalog of TCR beta chain sequences. A later analysis assigned V and J genes by comparing TCR nucleotide sequences with IMGT/GENE-DB human TR gene sequences. In a later analysis, CDR3 sequences and most-parsimonious VDJ recombination scenarios were assigned using the TCRdist pipeline. In a later analysis, each TCR beta chain was defined by its CDR3 amino acid sequence together with its V-gene family, and reads without a unique V-gene family were excluded. In a later analysis, 500 to 650 highly shared, low-generation-probability nucleotide sequences were removed to address suspected cross-contamination and a sequencing artifact. A later analysis calculated a clonal expansion index for each public chain from normalized within-repertoire ranks of inferred template counts. In a later analysis, generation probabilities were computed with a VDJ recombination model fitted to out-of-frame rearrangements, and the resulting probabilities were checked against IGoR. In a later analysis, hypergeometric tests were used to score TCR-TCR, TCR-HLA and TCR-CMV co-occurrence, with a repertoire-size bias correction applied to TCR pairs. A later analysis estimated false discovery rates by permuting HLA or CMV assignments 20 times. In a later analysis, co-occurring TCRs were grouped using DBSCAN, and TCRdist sequence similarity was added for clustering within HLA-allele-positive subsets. For co-occurrence clustering, repertoires with fewer than 30,000 or more than 120,000 public chains were excluded, along with five repertoires with anomalous nucleotide sharing. TCRdb obtained this table from immuneACCESS and retained in-frame rearrangements with V and J assigned. These tables miss some clones; where compared with another copy, unresolved V genes account for less than half of the shortfall, and the remainder is unexplained. The D gene and trimming were derived from the DNA, and the V and J assignments and clone size from that table. The sample has around 50,000 clones on record, 72% of them singletons. Of the sample, about 6% is held by the ten largest clones.

The specimen sequenced was PBMCs. This sequence was found in a man aged 25 to 40 in good health and CMV-seronegative. The chain is assembled from TRBV7-9 and TRBJ2-6, with 9 bases aligning to TRBD1. The nucleotide sequence is TGTGCCAGCACCAAACAGGGGACAGGGAATACTGGGGCCAACGTCCTGACTTTC. This translates into CASTKQGTGNTGANVLTF.